This TCR beta chain was observed in a study of PD-L1 blockade in urothelial cancer. Study overall: Patients initiated atezolizumab in the mid-2010s at 1,200 mg intravenously every 3 weeks.

Here immunoSEQ multiplex PCR was the method, and the copy in TCRdb shows in-frame clones only, minus some. Of tens of thousands of clones in the sample, 85% are singletons; the top ten hold roughly 2.5%. Whole-study results and caveats: Blood clones associated with the tumor expanded more at 3 weeks in durable-benefit patients.

The sample's time point: peripheral blood 6 weeks after treatment start. Concerning this clone: Antigen specificity is unknown.

The sample here was PBMCs, taken around atezolizumab (anti-PD-L1) treatment. This receptor was obtained from a man between 65 and 85 years old with urothelial cancer.

The CDR3 nucleotides read TGTGCCAGCAGTTTCGGAGGAGCGGATGACGAGCAGTACTTC. Its translation is CASSFGGADDEQYF. J is TRBJ2-7 and V is TRBV27; D may be TRBD2 (5 bases). CDR3 length equals 14 residues. V gave up 3 bases and J gave up 5 bases, with 14 bases separating them. Germline CDR1 and CDR2: MNHEY and SMNVEV (reference sequence).